The 30 T cell receptor beta chains listed next were all sequenced from one sample in a study of CD8+ T cells in alopecia areata. Sequencing templates came from extracted RNA that was reverse transcribed into cDNA. Assay used: immunoSEQ multiplex PCR; TCRdb lists only in-frame clones, some missing. Of about 94,000 clones listed, around three quarters are singletons. Regarding treatment: oral pan-JAK inhibitor, 5-10 mg twice daily. The specimen comprised CD8+ T cells sorted from blood, sampled at week 44, from a patient treated with tofacitinib. These receptors originate from a human donor with alopecia areata.

CDR3 region: CASSGGTGIAGELFF. The CDR3 DNA follows: TGTGCCAGCAGCGGGGGGACAGGGATCGCCGGGGAGCTGTTTTTT. The genes are TRBV7-2 and TRBJ2-2, with 9 positions matching TRBD1. The CDR3 consists of 15 residues. V lost 5 bases and J lost 6; bases outside the gene matches: 7. From germline, CDR1 is SGHTA and CDR2 FQGNSA.

V gene TRBV27 combines with J gene TRBJ2-3, with TRBD2 as a possible D gene (6 bases). This CDR3 contains 15 residues. CDR1 MNHEY and CDR2 SMNVEV come from the germline V gene (reference sequence). V lost 5 bases, J lost 1 base, and 13 bases lay in between. The CDR3 loop is CASSVGGYGTDTQYF. In DNA form, the CDR3 reads TGTGCCAGCAGTGTGGGGGGATATGGCACAGATACGCAGTATTTT.

CDR3 loop: CASSQDMRELFF. The CDR3 DNA reads as TGCGCCAGCAGCCAAGACATGAGGGAGCTGTTTTTT. The chain has TRBV4-3 and TRBJ2-2; D is unclear. Deletions cut 0 bases from V and 9 bases from J, with 5 bases between. Germline V gene lookup returns CDR1 LGHNA and CDR2 YSLEER. The CDR3 is 12 residues long.

This CDR3 reads CASSDPGLAVPGELFF. In nucleotides, the CDR3 is TGTGCCAGCAGTGATCCGGGACTAGCGGTACCCGGGGAGCTGTTTTTT. The rearrangement joins TRBV2 to TRBJ2-2, with 11 bases fitting TRBD2. The germline CDR1 and CDR2 sequences are SNHLY and FYNNEI. The CDR3 totals 16 residues. With 3 bases clipped from V and 6 bases from J, the junction kept 6 bases outside the gene matches. Using reference TRBV2 and TRBJ2-2 for the parts outside the CDR3, the full variable domain is EPEVTQTPSHQVTQMGQEVILRCVPISNHLYFYWYRQILGQKVEFLVSFYNNEISEKSEIFDDQFSVERPDGSNFTLKIRSTKLEDSAMYFCASSDPGLAVPGELFFGEGSRLTVL.

V usage is TRBV29-1 and J usage is TRBJ2-7, with D possibly TRBD1 on 6 matching bases. The CDR3 runs to 16 residues. Per germline, CDR1 SQVTM and CDR2 ANQGSEA. V was clipped by 2 bases and J by 3 bases, with 20 bases between them. The CDR3 DNA follows: TGCAGCGTTGAATTCTTAGAGACAGGAGACCACTACGAGCAGTACTTC. Its protein product is CSVEFLETGDHYEQYF.

This chain links TRBV15 with TRBJ2-5; tentative D call: TRBD2 (6 bases). The CDR3 spans 15 residues. Trimming pared 0 bases from V and 2 bases from J, leaving 10 bases between. CDR1 LNHNV and CDR2 YYDKDF come from the germline V gene (reference sequence). The CDR3 here is CATSRDRGGQETQYF. The CDR3 DNA reads TGTGCCACCAGCAGAGATCGGGGAGGTCAAGAGACCCAGTACTTC.

The J gene is TRBJ1-1, the V gene TRBV30; no clear D gene. V lost 3 bases and J lost 8, with 13 bases in between. The germline CDR1 and CDR2 sequences are GTSNPN and SVGIG (reference sequence). There are 12 residues in the CDR3. The CDR3 loop reads CAWSGILREAFF. The CDR3 nucleotides read TGTGCCTGGAGCGGGATTTTGAGGGAAGCTTTCTTT. Looking up the rest from reference TRBV30 and TRBJ1-1 gives the full variable domain: SQTIHQWPATLVQPVGSPLSLECTVEGTSNPNLYWYRQAAGRGLQLLFYSVGIGQISSEVPQNLSASRPQDRQFILSSKKLLLSDSGFYLCAWSGILREAFFGQGTRLTVV.

The chain is built from TRBV6-5 and TRBJ1-1; D remains unclear. The CDR3 has 13 amino acids. The V end lost 0 bases, the J end lost 7 bases, and 9 bases lay between the germline ends. Germline CDR1 reads MNHEY; CDR2 reads SVGAGI. The CDR3 sequence is CASSYSRSSEAFF. Here the CDR3 DNA reads TGTGCCAGCAGTTACTCACGTAGCAGTGAAGCTTTCTTT.

This clone was picked up a small number of times. This sequence joins TRBV30 and TRBJ2-1, with a possible D match to TRBD1 (5 bases). V was trimmed by 2 bases and J by 8 bases, leaving 10 bases between them. The CDR3 extends over 12 amino acids. Looked up from germline, CDR1 is GTSNPN and CDR2 is SVGIG (reference sequence). CDR3: CAWSQGWDEQFF. CDR3 sequence (DNA): TGTGCCTGGAGTCAGGGTTGGGATGAGCAGTTCTTC.

The chain employs TRBV6-6 and TRBJ1-2; maybe TRBD1 (6 bases). Trimming removed 6 bases from V and 8 bases from J, with 16 bases in between. Germline values: CDR1 MNHNY, CDR2 SVGAGI (reference sequence). This CDR3 has 13 amino acids. CDR3 amino acids: CASSGGHVSGYTF. The CDR3 DNA is TGTGCCAGCAGCGGGGGACACGTTTCGGGCTACACCTTC.

The chain uses TRBV7-9 and TRBJ2-7, with 7 bases fitting TRBD1. Per the germline V gene, CDR1 is SEHNR and CDR2 is FQNEAQ (reference sequence). The J segment lost 4 bases and the V segment lost 5 bases, leaving 5 bases of the junction unmatched. CDR3 length equals 13 residues. The CDR3 region has the DNA TGTGCCAGCAGCCAAGGGGGCACTTACGAGCAGTACTTC. It codes for CASSQGGTYEQYF.

The chain combines TRBV27 with TRBJ2-1; 8 bases are a match to TRBD1. CDR1 and CDR2 (germline): MNHEY, SMNVEV (reference sequence). V dropped 2 bases and J dropped 7; count of bases not matched to a gene: 7. CDR3 length equals 15 residues. CDR3 protein: CASSLGRGPTNEQFF. The CDR3 region has the DNA TGTGCCAGCAGTTTAGGCAGGGGGCCAACTAATGAGCAGTTCTTC.

This chain connects TRBV28 to TRBJ1-2, with a weak D call TRBD1 (5 bases). The V end lost 7 bases, the J end lost 1 base, and 19 bases lay between the germline ends. Germline V gene lookup returns CDR1 MDHEN and CDR2 SYDVKM. The CDR3 is 16 amino acids. The CDR3 nucleotides are TGTGCCAGCAACCCCTCCTTGACAGACCTTAACTATGGCTACACCTTC. It codes for CASNPSLTDLNYGYTF.

Judged by abundance, this clone is medium-sized. The gene calls are TRBV7-2 and TRBJ2-3, with 8 bases identical to TRBD2. Losses at the gene ends were 8 bases for V and 2 bases for J; bases not matched to a gene: 6. From germline, CDR1 is SGHTA and CDR2 FQGNSA. CDR3 size: 14 residues. This chain's CDR3 is CASCRAGATDTQYF. The CDR3 nucleotides are TGTGCCAGCTGTAGAGCGGGGGCCACAGATACGCAGTATTTT.

V usage is TRBV4-3 and J usage is TRBJ2-6; D remains unclear. Trimming removed 3 bases from V and 10 bases from J, with 19 bases in between. The germline CDR1 and CDR2 sequences are LGHNA and YSLEER. There are 16 residues in the CDR3. The CDR3 bases are TGCGCCAGCAGCCATGGTCCCATCTCTGGGGTAAACGTCCTGACTTTC. Its translation: CASSHGPISGVNVLTF.

This chain connects TRBV5-6 to TRBJ2-1; 10 nucleotides agree with TRBD1. The V gene's germline CDR1 is SGHDT and CDR2 YYEEEE. The CDR3 is made up of 13 amino acids. V was pared by 3 bases and J by 8 bases, with 2 bases of the junction left unmatched. CDR3 sequence (DNA): TGTGCCAGCAGCTGGGACAGGGGAGATGAGCAGTTCTTC. Amino acids: CASSWDRGDEQFF. Looking up the rest from reference TRBV5-6 and TRBJ2-1 gives the full variable domain: DAGVTQSPTHLIKTRGQQVTLRCSPKSGHDTVSWYQQALGQGPQFIFQYYEEEERQRGNFPDRFSGHQFPNYSSELNVNALLLGDSALYLCASSWDRGDEQFFGPGTRLTVL.

This clone has at least ten counts. The rearrangement uses TRBV19 and TRBJ2-7; 9 bases line up with TRBD1. The germline V gene has CDR1 LNHDA and CDR2 SQIVND (reference sequence). The V and J ends lost 5 bases and 1 base, in that order; junction bases with no gene match: 3. This CDR3 spans 14 amino acids. The CDR3 DNA sequence: TGTGCCAGTAGTCTTGGGACAGGGTCCTACGAGCAGTACTTC. Its protein is CASSLGTGSYEQYF.

This clone was counted between two and nine times. The J gene is TRBJ1-1, the V gene TRBV30; TRBD1 is a possible D gene (5 bases). Germline CDR1 and CDR2: GTSNPN and SVGIG (reference sequence). CDR3 size: 13 residues. The germline V and J ends were trimmed by 2 bases and 6 bases, with 13 bases remaining between them. CDR3 in amino acids: CAWSTGWEAEAFF. The CDR3 nucleotides are TGTGCCTGGAGTACAGGATGGGAGGCTGAAGCTTTCTTT.

This chain joins TRBV6-1 and TRBJ1-6, with TRBD1 matching over 7 bases. This CDR3 has 14 residues. Germline CDR1 and CDR2: MNHNS and SASEGT. V trimming: 6 bases; J trimming: 4 bases; junction bases outside the gene matches: 3. Here the CDR3 DNA reads TGTGCCAGCAGAATACAGGGGTATAATTCACCCCTCCACTTT. Amino acids: CASRIQGYNSPLHF.

There are a few counts of this clone. The chain has TRBV13 and TRBJ2-6; D may be TRBD1 (6 bases). V was shortened by 3 bases and J by 2 bases, with 14 bases between the two germline ends. Germline V gene data show CDR1 as PRHDT and CDR2 as FYEKMQ (reference sequence). The CDR3 is made up of 17 amino acids. The CDR3 sequence is CASSLGLRGTGANVLTF. The CDR3, as DNA: TGTGCCAGCAGCTTGGGCCTCAGGGGTACTGGGGCCAACGTCCTGACTTTC.

This clone has just a few counts. This chain links TRBV6-6 with TRBJ1-5; D gene uncertain. V was clipped by 7 bases and J by 3 bases, with 13 bases between them. CDR3 length: 14 amino acids. Germline values: CDR1 MNHNY, CDR2 SVGAGI (reference sequence). This CDR3 is CASNPLADNQPQHF. The CDR3 DNA reads TGTGCCAGCAATCCTTTGGCAGACAATCAGCCCCAGCATTTT.

A few counts support this clone. V and J are TRBV5-1 and TRBJ2-1, with TRBD2 matching over 11 bases. Per germline, CDR1 SGHRS and CDR2 YFSETQ. With 0 bases clipped from V and 7 bases from J, the junction kept 3 bases outside the gene matches. CDR3 length: 15 amino acids. The CDR3 DNA reads as TGCGCCAGCAGCTTGGCGCCTAGCGGGGGGAATGAGCAGTTCTTC. Its protein product is CASSLAPSGGNEQFF.

This clone was counted a few times. The V and J genes are TRBV7-2 and TRBJ2-7; D remains unclear. The germline CDR1 and CDR2 sequences are SGHTA and FQGNSA. V lost 0 bases and J lost 2, with 8 bases in between. CDR3 length: 14 amino acids. In nucleotides, the CDR3 is TGTGCCAGCAGCTTAGCACCCATTCCCTACGAGCAGTACTTC. It is translated as CASSLAPIPYEQYF.

In this sample, this clone turned up a few times. The V and J genes are TRBV11-1 and TRBJ2-5, with D possibly being TRBD2 (5 bases). V shed 3 bases and J shed 5 bases, with 16 bases lying between them. Germline V gene sequence: CDR1 SGHAT, CDR2 FQDESV (reference sequence). The CDR3 is made up of 15 amino acids. Here the CDR3 DNA reads TGTGCCAGCAGCTTGAAGGAGGCCCGGTGGGAGACCCAGTACTTC. Its translation: CASSLKEARWETQYF.

V gene TRBV4-3 combines with J gene TRBJ1-1; D ambiguous. V was clipped by 3 bases and J by 4 bases, with 15 bases between them. This CDR3 comprises 15 residues. Germline values: CDR1 LGHNA, CDR2 YSLEER. CDR3 protein: CASSQNNNGVTEAFF. CDR3 nucleotides: TGCGCCAGCAGCCAGAACAACAACGGTGTCACTGAAGCTTTCTTT.

The chain has TRBV5-1 and TRBJ2-5; 9 bases are shared with TRBD2. CDR3 length: 15 amino acids. Trimming at V came to 4 bases and at J to 6 bases, leaving 10 bases not matched to a gene. Germline CDR1 is SGHRS and CDR2 is YFSETQ. CDR3 region: CASSPKEAGGQTQYF. In nucleotides, the CDR3 is TGCGCCAGCAGCCCCAAGGAAGCGGGGGGACAGACCCAGTACTTC.

This clone was found a few times. The chain has TRBV19 and TRBJ1-1; maybe TRBD1 (5 bases). Germline CDR1 reads LNHDA; CDR2 reads SQIVND (reference sequence). V was shortened by 7 bases and J by 3 bases, with 15 bases between the two germline ends. The CDR3 covers 14 residues. The CDR3 here is CASKAGGSHTEAFF. DNA for the CDR3: TGTGCCAGTAAAGCGGGGGGGTCGCACACTGAAGCTTTCTTT.

The chain links TRBV7-8 to TRBJ2-1; D not resolved. The CDR3 covers 13 residues. Trimming left V 2 bases short and J 5 bases short, with 7 bases between. Looked up from germline, CDR1 is SGHVS and CDR2 is FQNEAQ. The CDR3 bases are TGTGCCAGCAGCTTAACCGAACACAATGAGCAGTTCTTC. This sequence encodes CASSLTEHNEQFF.

The chain has TRBV19 and TRBJ1-1; D uncertain. Germline V gene lookup returns CDR1 LNHDA and CDR2 SQIVND (reference sequence). Trimming pared 2 bases from V and 4 bases from J, leaving 11 bases between. This CDR3 region has 14 residues. Written as DNA, the CDR3 is TGTGCCAGTAGTATATGGGATTCGGGCACTGAAGCTTTCTTT. Its protein is CASSIWDSGTEAFF.

The chain joins TRBV4-1 to TRBJ1-4; TRBD1 is a possible D gene (5 bases). Germline CDR1 and CDR2: MGHRA and YSYEKL. V dropped 1 base and J dropped 8 bases, with 14 bases sitting between them. This CDR3 is built from 15 residues. The CDR3 is CASSQAEGVGEKLFF. For the CDR3, the DNA is TGCGCCAGCAGCCAAGCCGAAGGGGTGGGGGAAAAACTGTTTTTT.